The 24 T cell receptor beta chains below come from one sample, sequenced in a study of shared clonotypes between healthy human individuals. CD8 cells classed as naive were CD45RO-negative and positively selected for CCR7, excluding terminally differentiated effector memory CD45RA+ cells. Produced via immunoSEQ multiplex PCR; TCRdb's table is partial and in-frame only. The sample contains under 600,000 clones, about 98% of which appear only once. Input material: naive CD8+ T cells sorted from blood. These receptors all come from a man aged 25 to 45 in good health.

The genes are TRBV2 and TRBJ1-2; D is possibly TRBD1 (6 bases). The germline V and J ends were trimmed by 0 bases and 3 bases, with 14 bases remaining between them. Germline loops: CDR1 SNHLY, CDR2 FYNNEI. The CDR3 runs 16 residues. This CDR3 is CASSEAGGVDDYGYTF. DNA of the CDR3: TGTGCCAGCAGTGAAGCAGGGGGGGTTGACGACTATGGCTACACCTTC. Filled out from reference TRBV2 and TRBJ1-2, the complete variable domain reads EPEVTQTPSHQVTQMGQEVILRCVPISNHLYFYWYRQILGQKVEFLVSFYNNEISEKSEIFDDQFSVERPDGSNFTLKIRSTKLEDSAMYFCASSEAGGVDDYGYTFGSGTRLTVV.

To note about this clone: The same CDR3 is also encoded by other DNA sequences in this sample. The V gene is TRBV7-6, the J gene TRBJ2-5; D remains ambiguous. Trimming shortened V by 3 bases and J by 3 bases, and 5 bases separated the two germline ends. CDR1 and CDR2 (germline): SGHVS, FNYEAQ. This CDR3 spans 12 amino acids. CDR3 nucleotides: TGTGCCAGCAGCTTGGGTGAAGAGACCCAGTACTTC. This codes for CASSLGEETQYF.

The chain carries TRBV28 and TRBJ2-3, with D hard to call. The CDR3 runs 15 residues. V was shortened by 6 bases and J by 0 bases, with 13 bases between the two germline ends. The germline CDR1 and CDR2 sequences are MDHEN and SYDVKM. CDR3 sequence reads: CASRPGSTSTDTQYF. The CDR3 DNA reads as TGTGCCAGCAGACCAGGCTCTACTAGCACAGATACGCAGTATTTT.

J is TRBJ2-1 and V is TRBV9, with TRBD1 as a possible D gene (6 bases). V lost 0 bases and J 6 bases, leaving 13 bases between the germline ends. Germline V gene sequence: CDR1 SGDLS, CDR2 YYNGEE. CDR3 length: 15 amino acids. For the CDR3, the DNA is TGTGCCAGCAGCGTAGGGACAGAAACCCCCAATGAGCAGTTCTTC. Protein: CASSVGTETPNEQFF.

The CDR3 sequence is CASSFAGTGSYEQYF. DNA for the CDR3: TGTGCCAGCAGCTTCGCCGGGACAGGGAGCTACGAGCAGTACTTC. This chain joins TRBV11-2 and TRBJ2-7; the match to TRBD1 covers 9 bases. The CDR3 covers 15 residues. Unmatched junction bases numbered 6, after V lost 3 bases and J lost 3 bases. The germline CDR1 and CDR2 sequences are SGHAT and FQNNGV.

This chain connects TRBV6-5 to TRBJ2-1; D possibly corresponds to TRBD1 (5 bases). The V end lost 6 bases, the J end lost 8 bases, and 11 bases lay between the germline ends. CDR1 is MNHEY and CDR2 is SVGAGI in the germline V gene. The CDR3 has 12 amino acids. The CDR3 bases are TGTGCCAGCAGCTTAAGGGGCGATGAGCAGTTCTTC. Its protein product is CASSLRGDEQFF.

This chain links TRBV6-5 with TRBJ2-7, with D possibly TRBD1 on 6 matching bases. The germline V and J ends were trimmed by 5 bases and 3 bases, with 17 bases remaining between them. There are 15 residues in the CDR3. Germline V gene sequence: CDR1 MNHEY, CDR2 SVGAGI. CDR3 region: CASSTAGTLGYEQYF. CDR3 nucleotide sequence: TGTGCCAGCAGTACCGCCGGGACACTGGGCTACGAGCAGTACTTC.

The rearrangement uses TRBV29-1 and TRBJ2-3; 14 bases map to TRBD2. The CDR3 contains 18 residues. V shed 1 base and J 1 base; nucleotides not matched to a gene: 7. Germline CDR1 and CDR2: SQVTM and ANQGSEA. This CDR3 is CSVEVWTSGRKGTDTQYF. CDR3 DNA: TGCAGCGTTGAAGTTTGGACTAGCGGGAGGAAAGGCACAGATACGCAGTATTTT.

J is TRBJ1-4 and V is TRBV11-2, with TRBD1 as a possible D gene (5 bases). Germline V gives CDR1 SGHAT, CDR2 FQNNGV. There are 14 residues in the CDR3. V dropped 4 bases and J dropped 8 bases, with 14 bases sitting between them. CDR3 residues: CASSSYRSGEKLFF. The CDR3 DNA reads TGTGCCAGCAGCTCCTACAGGTCGGGAGAAAAACTGTTTTTT.

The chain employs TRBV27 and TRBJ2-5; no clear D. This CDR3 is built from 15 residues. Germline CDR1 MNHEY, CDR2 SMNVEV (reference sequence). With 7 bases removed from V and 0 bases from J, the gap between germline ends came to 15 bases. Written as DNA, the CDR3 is TGTGCCAGCACCCCGTTAAGACGGAACCAAGAGACCCAGTACTTC. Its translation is CASTPLRRNQETQYF.

CDR3 nucleotide sequence: TGTGCCAGCAGTTTTGGGGGGGTCGGGACAGAACTTCCCTACGAGCAGTACTTC. Amino acid sequence: CASSFGGVGTELPYEQYF. This chain joins TRBV27 and TRBJ2-7; D is perhaps TRBD1 or TRBD2 (7 bases each). Deletions cut 3 bases from V and 2 bases from J, with 23 bases between. The germline CDR1 and CDR2 sequences are MNHEY and SMNVEV (reference sequence). This CDR3 comprises 18 residues.

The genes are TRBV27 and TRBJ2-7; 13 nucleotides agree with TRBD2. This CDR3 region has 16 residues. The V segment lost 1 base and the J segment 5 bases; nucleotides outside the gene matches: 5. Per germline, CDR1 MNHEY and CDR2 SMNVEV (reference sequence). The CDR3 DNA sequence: TGTGCCAGCAGTTTATTACTAGCGGGAGGGCCACACGAGCAGTACTTC. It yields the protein CASSLLLAGGPHEQYF.

CDR3 coding DNA: TGTGCCAGCAGTTTGTTCAGGGGCCATCAGCCCCAGCATTTT. Translating it yields CASSLFRGHQPQHF. V is TRBV28 and J is TRBJ1-5; D perhaps matches TRBD1 (6 bases). This CDR3 region has 14 residues. The germline gives CDR1 MDHEN, CDR2 SYDVKM. Trimming shortened V by 3 bases and J by 5 bases, and 11 bases separated the two germline ends.

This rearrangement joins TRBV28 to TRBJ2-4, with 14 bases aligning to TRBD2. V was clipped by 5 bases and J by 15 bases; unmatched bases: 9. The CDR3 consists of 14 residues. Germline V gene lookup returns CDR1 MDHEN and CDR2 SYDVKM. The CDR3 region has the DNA TGTGCCAGCAGTATTAGACTAGCGGGAGGGTTCGCGTACTTC. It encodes CASSIRLAGGFAYF.

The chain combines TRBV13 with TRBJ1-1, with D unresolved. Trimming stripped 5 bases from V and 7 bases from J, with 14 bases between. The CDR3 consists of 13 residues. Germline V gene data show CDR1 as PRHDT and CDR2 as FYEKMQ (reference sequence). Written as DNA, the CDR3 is TGTGCCAGCAGCCCCAACAGAAATATTGAAGCTTTCTTT. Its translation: CASSPNRNIEAFF. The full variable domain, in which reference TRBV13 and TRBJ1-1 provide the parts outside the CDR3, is AAGVIQSPRHLIKEKRETATLKCYPIPRHDTVYWYQQGPGQDPQFLISFYEKMQSDKGSIPDRFSAQQFSDYHSELNMSSLELGDSALYFCASSPNRNIEAFFGQGTRLTVV.

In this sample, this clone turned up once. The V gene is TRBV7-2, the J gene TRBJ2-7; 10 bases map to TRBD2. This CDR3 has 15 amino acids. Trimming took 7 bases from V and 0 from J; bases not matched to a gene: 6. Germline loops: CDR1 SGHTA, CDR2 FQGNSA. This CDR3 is CASTTASGSSYEQYF. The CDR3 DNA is TGTGCCAGCACCACAGCTAGCGGGAGCTCCTACGAGCAGTACTTC.

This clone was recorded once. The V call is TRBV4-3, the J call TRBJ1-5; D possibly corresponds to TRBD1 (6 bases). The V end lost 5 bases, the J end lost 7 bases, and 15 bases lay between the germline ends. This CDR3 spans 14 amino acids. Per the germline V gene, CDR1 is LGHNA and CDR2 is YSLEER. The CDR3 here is CASSKTTGGQPQHF. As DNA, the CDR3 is TGCGCCAGCAGCAAAACGACAGGCGGGCAGCCCCAGCATTTT.

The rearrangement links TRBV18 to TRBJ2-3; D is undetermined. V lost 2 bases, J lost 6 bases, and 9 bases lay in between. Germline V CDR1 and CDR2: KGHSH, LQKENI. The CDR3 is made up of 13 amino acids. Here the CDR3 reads CASSPSGLDTQYF. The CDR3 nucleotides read TGTGCCAGCTCACCATCCGGTCTGGATACGCAGTATTTT.

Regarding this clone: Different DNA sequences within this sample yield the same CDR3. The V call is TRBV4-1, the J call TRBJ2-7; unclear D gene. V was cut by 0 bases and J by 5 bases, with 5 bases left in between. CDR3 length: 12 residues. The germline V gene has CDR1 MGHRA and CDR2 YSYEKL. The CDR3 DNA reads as TGCGCCAGCAGCCAAGATATAGACGAGCAGTACTTC. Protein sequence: CASSQDIDEQYF.

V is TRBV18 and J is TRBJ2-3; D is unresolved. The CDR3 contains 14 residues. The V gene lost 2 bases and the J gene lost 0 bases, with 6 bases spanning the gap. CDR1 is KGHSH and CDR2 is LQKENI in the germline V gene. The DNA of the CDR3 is TGTGCCAGCTCACCAACTCACAGCACAGATACGCAGTATTTT. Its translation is CASSPTHSTDTQYF.

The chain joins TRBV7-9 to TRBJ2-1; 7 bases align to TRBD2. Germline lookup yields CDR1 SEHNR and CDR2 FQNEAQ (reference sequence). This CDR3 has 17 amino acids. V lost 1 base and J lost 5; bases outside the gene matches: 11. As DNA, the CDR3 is TGTGCCAGCAGCTTAGGCTCTAGCGGCAGCACCCACAATGAGCAGTTCTTC. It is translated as CASSLGSSGSTHNEQFF.

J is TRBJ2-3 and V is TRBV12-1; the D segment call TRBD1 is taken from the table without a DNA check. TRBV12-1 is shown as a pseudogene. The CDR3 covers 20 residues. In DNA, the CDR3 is TGTGCCAGCAGCTTTGCGACATCGAGAAACTGGACAGGGCGCACAGATACGCAGTATTTT. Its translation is CASSFATSRNWTGRTDTQYF.

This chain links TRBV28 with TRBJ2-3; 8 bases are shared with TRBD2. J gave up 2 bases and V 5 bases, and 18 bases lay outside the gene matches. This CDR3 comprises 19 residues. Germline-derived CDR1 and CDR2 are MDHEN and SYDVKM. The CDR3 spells CASSPWGATSELVTDTQYF. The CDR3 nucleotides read TGTGCCAGCAGTCCTTGGGGAGCGACTAGCGAGTTAGTCACAGATACGCAGTATTTT.

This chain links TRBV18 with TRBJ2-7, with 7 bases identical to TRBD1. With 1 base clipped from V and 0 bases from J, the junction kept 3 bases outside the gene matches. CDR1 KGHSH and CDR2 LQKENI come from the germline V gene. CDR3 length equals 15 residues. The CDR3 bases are TGTGCCAGCTCACCACGGGACAGAAGCTCCTACGAGCAGTACTTC. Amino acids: CASSPRDRSSYEQYF.